Each of the 19 T cell receptor beta chains below was sequenced from the same sample in a study of blood T cell repertoires in COVID-19. The method was immunoSEQ multiplex PCR; TCRdb's version includes in-frame clones alone and lacks a portion of them. In the table there are tens of thousands of clones, approximately 80% of which are singletons. The sample taken for sequencing was peripheral blood. Every receptor here comes from a man between 60 and 75 years old in a cohort sampled during active COVID-19.

This clone was recorded only once. V is TRBV19 and J is TRBJ2-3, with D perhaps matching TRBD2 (7 bases). V lost 1 base and J 4 bases, leaving 15 bases between the germline ends. CDR3 size: 16 residues. CDR1 is LNHDA, CDR2 SQIVND, per germline (reference sequence). The CDR3 DNA is TGTGCCAGTAGTATAGGTGGTAGGGGGGGCGCAGATACGCAGTATTTT. Its translation: CASSIGGRGGADTQYF.

The chain couples TRBV6-5 to TRBJ1-2; no reliable D call. The CDR3 length is 13 residues. V was shortened by 6 bases and J by 4 bases, with 12 bases between the two germline ends. Germline assignment: CDR1 MNHEY and CDR2 SVGAGI. The CDR3 coding sequence is TGTGCCAGCAGCCGCGGACTCTCCTATGGCTACACCTTC. It is translated as CASSRGLSYGYTF.

The J gene is TRBJ2-2, the V gene TRBV7-9, with 7 bases that match TRBD1. The CDR3 contains 17 residues. The J segment lost 0 bases and the V segment lost 5 bases, leaving 9 bases of the junction unmatched. Germline loops: CDR1 SEHNR, CDR2 FQNEAQ (reference sequence). CDR3 nucleotide sequence: TGTGCCAGCAGCGCCGACAGGGCCCGACCGAACACCGGGGAGCTGTTTTTT. This sequence encodes CASSADRARPNTGELFF.

The V call is TRBV27, the J call TRBJ2-1; 9 nucleotides agree with TRBD2. Germline trimming cut 4 bases from V and 6 bases from J; bases unmatched to any gene: 10. The CDR3 has 16 residues. Germline CDR1 MNHEY, CDR2 SMNVEV (reference sequence). CDR3 nucleotide sequence: TGTGCCAGCAGTTCTATCGGCGGGCGGGGGGGCAATGAGCAGTTCTTC. Residues: CASSSIGGRGGNEQFF.

This clone was counted only a few times. The chain is built from TRBV7-2 and TRBJ2-3, with D possibly TRBD2 on 6 matching bases. The germline gives CDR1 SGHTA, CDR2 FQGNSA. CDR3 length equals 15 residues. V lost 4 bases, J lost 1 base, and 12 bases lay in between. The CDR3 DNA sequence: TGTGCCAGCAGCTCCCCGGGGGAGGGCACAGATACGCAGTATTTT. Amino acid sequence: CASSSPGEGTDTQYF.

The chain carries TRBV14 and TRBJ2-2; 7 bases are shared with TRBD1. This CDR3 region has 15 residues. Trimming cost V 1 base and J 7 bases; bases outside gene matches: 6. The germline CDR1 and CDR2 sequences are SGHDN and FVKESK. The CDR3 loop is CASSQADRAGGELFF. The CDR3 DNA sequence: TGTGCCAGCAGCCAAGCTGACAGGGCCGGCGGGGAGCTGTTTTTT.

The V call is TRBV21-1, the J call TRBJ1-1. TRBV21-1 is recorded as a pseudogene. The CDR3 covers 19 residues. CDR3 sequence: CASSSFVSESTHMNTEAFF. The DNA of the CDR3 is TGTGCCAGCAGCTCTTTTGTGTCGGAGTCCACACATATGAACACTGAAGCTTTCTTT.

The chain couples TRBV12-2 to TRBJ2-1; the D call TRBD2 from the table was never checked on the DNA. TRBV12-2 is reported as a pseudogene. The CDR3 spans 15 residues. The CDR3 bases are TGTGCAAGTCGCTTAGCGGGGCTAGCGTCCCATGAGCAGTTCTTC. It translates to CASRLAGLASHEQFF.

This clone was observed a handful of times. The genes are TRBV7-7 and TRBJ2-7; 7 bases fit TRBD2. The CDR3 covers 9 residues. V dropped 11 bases and J dropped 12; count of bases not matched to a gene: 7. Germline loops: CDR1 SSHAT, CDR2 FNYEAQ (reference sequence). Here the CDR3 DNA reads TGTGCCCCGGGAGGAGTTCCGTACTTC. Protein sequence: CAPGGVPYF.

The V gene is TRBV6-2 or TRBV6-3, the J gene TRBJ1-5, with D possibly TRBD1 on 6 matching bases. CDR1 and CDR2 from the germline V gene are MNHEY and SVGEGT. The ends were cut back, 5 bases at V and 15 bases at J, with 17 bases in the middle. The CDR3 covers 12 residues. CDR3 sequence (DNA): TGTGCCAGCAGTCGTCCGACAGGACCTGGGCATTTT. This sequence encodes CASSRPTGPGHF.

The chain joins TRBV6-2 or TRBV6-3 to TRBJ2-3, with D possibly matching TRBD1 (5 bases). This CDR3 is 14 amino acids long. Per germline, CDR1 MNHEY and CDR2 SVGEGT. With 2 bases removed from V and 4 bases from J, the gap between germline ends came to 10 bases. In DNA form, the CDR3 reads TGTGCCAGCAGTTACAGGGGCCTCTCAGATACGCAGTATTTT. It codes for CASSYRGLSDTQYF.

This clone was seen only a few times. V usage is TRBV5-1 and J usage is TRBJ2-1; 11 bases map to TRBD2. Germline trimming cut 4 bases from V and 6 bases from J; bases unmatched to any gene: 12. Looked up from germline, CDR1 is SGHRS and CDR2 is YFSETQ. This CDR3 is 17 amino acids long. The CDR3 loop reads CASSPYLSGGAANEQFF. Written as DNA, the CDR3 is TGCGCCAGCAGCCCCTACCTTAGCGGGGGGGCTGCCAATGAGCAGTTCTTC.

The rearrangement uses TRBV28 and TRBJ1-4, with 10 bases lining up with TRBD1. Germline V gene sequence: CDR1 MDHEN, CDR2 SYDVKM. This CDR3 contains 16 residues. The V segment lost 5 bases and the J segment 8 bases; nucleotides outside the gene matches: 11. The CDR3, as DNA: TGTGCCAGCAGTGGACTGACAGGGGGCAAGGTCGAAAAACTGTTTTTT. Its protein product is CASSGLTGGKVEKLFF.

In its sample, this clone was seen a few times. This chain uses TRBV30 with TRBJ1-3, with 10 positions matching TRBD1. V was clipped by 7 bases and J by 2 bases; unmatched bases: 8. CDR1 and CDR2 (germline): GTSNPN, SVGIG (reference sequence). The CDR3 covers 15 residues. The CDR3 DNA follows: TGTGCCTCCGGTCCCGGGACAGGGGCTGGAAACACCATATATTTT. Encoded protein: CASGPGTGAGNTIYF.

This clone showed up just once. The gene calls are TRBV7-9 and TRBJ2-1, with a tentative D call TRBD2 (5 bases). V lost 7 bases to trimming and J lost 3 bases, with 19 bases between them. Germline CDR1 reads SEHNR; CDR2 reads FQNEAQ (reference sequence). This CDR3 has 16 residues. The CDR3 loop is CASTVPQRTIYNEQFF. For the CDR3, the DNA is TGTGCCAGCACCGTGCCACAGCGGACCATCTACAATGAGCAGTTCTTC.

This clone was detected once. The J gene is TRBJ2-3, the V gene TRBV9; TRBD2 might be the D (6 bases). Trimming shortened V by 4 bases and J by 1 base, and 16 bases separated the two germline ends. This CDR3 has 16 residues. Germline-derived CDR1 and CDR2 are SGDLS and YYNGEE. The DNA for the CDR3 is TGTGCCAGCAGCCCCGTAGGAGGGTTACGCACAGATACGCAGTATTTT. It translates to CASSPVGGLRTDTQYF.

This clone was recorded only once. This chain joins TRBV15 and TRBJ2-5, with D tentatively TRBD1 (6 bases). The CDR3 sequence is 15 residues long. Germline V CDR1 and CDR2: LNHNV, YYDKDF (reference sequence). Trimming removed 0 bases from V and 7 bases from J, with 15 bases in between. CDR3 sequence reads: CATSRDNRGMGTQYF. CDR3 nucleotides: TGTGCCACCAGCAGAGATAATAGGGGGATGGGGACCCAGTACTTC.

This clone was observed once. This sequence joins TRBV20-1 and TRBJ2-1, with TRBD2 identical over 7 bases. The CDR3 covers 15 residues. V trimming: 3 bases; J trimming: 9 bases; junction bases outside the gene matches: 14. In germline, CDR1 is DFQATT, CDR2 SNEGSKA (reference sequence). The chain's CDR3 is CSASRVPVAGVEQFF. CDR3 coding DNA: TGCAGTGCTAGTAGAGTCCCCGTAGCGGGCGTTGAGCAGTTCTTC.

This clone was found a few times. The CDR3 DNA is TGTGCCAGCAGCCTCAGTGGTTCACCCCTCCACTTT. Translating gives CASSLSGSPLHF. The J gene is TRBJ1-6, the V gene TRBV11-2; D gene ambiguous. Trimming shortened V by 5 bases and J by 9 bases, and 8 bases separated the two germline ends. CDR1 and CDR2 (germline): SGHAT, FQNNGV. The CDR3 totals 12 residues.